The entry below describes one T cell receptor beta chain. The data were obtained in a study of blood T cell repertoires in COVID-19. Turning to the study itself: COVID-19 samples, acute and convalescent, were from the United States, Italy and Spain.

All enrollees were roughly 18 to 95 years old and from 20 to 30 US areas. Only in-frame clones appear in the TCRdb table, and some are missing; sequencing was by immunoSEQ multiplex PCR. The sample records 250,000 to 350,000 clones, more than 75% being singletons. Germline V gives CDR1 MDHEN, CDR2 SYDVKM. The V and J ends lost 7 bases and 6 bases, in that order; junction bases with no gene match: 18. This CDR3 is 17 amino acids long. The genes are TRBV28 and TRBJ1-1, with 9 bases that match TRBD1. Sequencing input: PBMCs or T cells enriched from blood (not recorded which). This sequence originates from a woman aged 18-29 years who had recovered from COVID-19. The CDR3 reads CASTSLWDRVFLPEAFF. The CDR3 DNA follows: TGTGCCAGCACTTCCCTCTGGGACAGGGTATTCCTGCCTGAAGCTTTCTTT.